This TCR beta chain was sequenced during a study of vaccination effects on CD4 cells after COVID-19. Sequencing used immunoSEQ multiplex PCR; TCRdb keeps in-frame clones, though not all of them. The table lists 30,000 to 40,000 clones, under 75% of them singletons, with approximately 12% in the top ten. Viral peptide pools were used in the ViraFEST assay to expand antigen-specific CD4+ T cells, and sequencing came afterward. Isolating CD4+ T cells followed more than 9 days of culture. Participants completed two doses of the BNT162b2 or mRNA-1273 vaccine. About this clone itself: Antigen: not known.

The length of the CDR3 is 16 residues. Germline CDR1 SEHNR, CDR2 FQNEAQ (reference sequence). V was cut by 5 bases and J by 4 bases, with 18 bases left in between. The receptor was isolated from a human donor who received a COVID-19 vaccine. Specimen: CD4+ T cells from PBMCs cultured with HCoV-229E spike peptides, collected after COVID-19 vaccination. V gene TRBV7-9 combines with J gene TRBJ1-3, with no clear D. In nucleotides, the CDR3 is TGTGCCAGCAGCCTCAATAGAAGGCCACGGGGAAACACCATATATTTT. Its translation: CASSLNRRPRGNTIYF.